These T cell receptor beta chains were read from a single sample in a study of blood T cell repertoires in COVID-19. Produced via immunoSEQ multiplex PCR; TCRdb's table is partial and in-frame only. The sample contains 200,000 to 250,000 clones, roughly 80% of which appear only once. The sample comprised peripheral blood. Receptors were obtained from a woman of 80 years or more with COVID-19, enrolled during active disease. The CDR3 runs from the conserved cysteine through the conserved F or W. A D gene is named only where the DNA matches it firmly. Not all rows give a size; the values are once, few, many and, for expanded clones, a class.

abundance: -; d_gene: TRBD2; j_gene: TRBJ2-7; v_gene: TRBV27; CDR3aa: CASSTTSGRAVSSPYEQYF; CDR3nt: TGTGCCAGCAGTACCACTAGCGGGAGGGCCGTAAGTTCCCCCTACGAGCAGTACTTC
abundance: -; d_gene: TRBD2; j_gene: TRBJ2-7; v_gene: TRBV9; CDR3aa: CASSHSGLAGVEQYF; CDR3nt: TGTGCCAGCAGCCACTCGGGACTAGCAGGTGTCGAGCAGTACTTC
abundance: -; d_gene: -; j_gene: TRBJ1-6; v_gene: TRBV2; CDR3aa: CASVSSYNSPLHF; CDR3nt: TGTGCCAGCGTGAGCTCCTATAATTCACCCCTCCACTTT
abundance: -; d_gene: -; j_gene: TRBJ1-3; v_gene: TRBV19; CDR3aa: CASSISSGNTIYF; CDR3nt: TGTGCCAGTAGTATCTCCTCTGGAAACACCATATATTTT
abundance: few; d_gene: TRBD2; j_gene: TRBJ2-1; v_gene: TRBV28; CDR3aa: CASSSLPGLGSYNEQFF; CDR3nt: TGTGCCAGCAGTTCTCTTCCGGGACTAGGCTCCTACAATGAGCAGTTCTTC
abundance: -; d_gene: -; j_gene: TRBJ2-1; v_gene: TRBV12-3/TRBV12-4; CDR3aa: CASSPLNEQFF; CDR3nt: TGTGCCAGCAGTCCCCTAAATGAGCAGTTCTTC
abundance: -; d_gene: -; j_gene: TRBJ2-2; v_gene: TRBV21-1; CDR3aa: CASSKPESSRDTENTGELFF; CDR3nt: TGTGCCAGCAGCAAACCGGAGAGCTCACGGGACACCGAGAACACCGGGGAGCTGTTTTTT
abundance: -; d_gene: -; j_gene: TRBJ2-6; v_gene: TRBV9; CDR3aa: CASSVAGWASSGANVLTF; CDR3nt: TGTGCCAGCAGCGTAGCTGGCTGGGCCTCCTCTGGGGCCAACGTCCTGACTTTC
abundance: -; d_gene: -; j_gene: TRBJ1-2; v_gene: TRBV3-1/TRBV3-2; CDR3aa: CASSQVQGANYGYTF; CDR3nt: TGTGCCAGCAGCCAAGTACAGGGAGCTAACTATGGCTACACCTTC
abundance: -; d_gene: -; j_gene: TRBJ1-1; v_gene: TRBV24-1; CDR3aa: CATSDPRVGDTEAFF; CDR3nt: TGTGCCACCAGTGACCCCAGGGTAGGGGACACTGAAGCTTTCTTT
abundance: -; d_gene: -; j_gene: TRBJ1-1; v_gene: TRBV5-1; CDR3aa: CASSLVDTEAFF; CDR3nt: TGCGCCAGCAGCTTGGTCGACACTGAAGCTTTCTTT
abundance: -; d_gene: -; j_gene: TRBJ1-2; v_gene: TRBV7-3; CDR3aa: CASSSGQRSGYTF; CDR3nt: TGTGCCAGCAGCTCTGGACAGAGGAGTGGCTACACCTTC
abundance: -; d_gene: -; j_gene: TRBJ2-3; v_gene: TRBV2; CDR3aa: CASSEDLRGPGHSDTQYF; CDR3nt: TGTGCCAGCAGTGAAGATTTGCGGGGCCCCGGGCATTCAGATACGCAGTATTTT
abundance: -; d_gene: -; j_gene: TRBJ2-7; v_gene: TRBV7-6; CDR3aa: CASLLAPPGGQYF; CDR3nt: TGTGCCAGCCTGCTAGCCCCCCCGGGCGGGCAGTACTTC
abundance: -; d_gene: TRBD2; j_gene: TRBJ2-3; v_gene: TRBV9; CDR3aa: CARRRLAGAVFTDTQYF; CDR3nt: TGTGCTCGCCGGAGGCTAGCGGGGGCCGTATTCACAGATACGCAGTATTTT
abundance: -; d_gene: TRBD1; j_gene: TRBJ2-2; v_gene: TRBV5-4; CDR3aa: CASSSRTGYVDAGELFF; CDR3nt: TGTGCCAGCAGCTCGCGGACAGGGTATGTCGACGCCGGGGAGCTGTTTTTT
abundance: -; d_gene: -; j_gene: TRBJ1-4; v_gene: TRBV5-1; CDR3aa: CASSSDTGSGTEKLFF; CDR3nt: TGCGCCAGCAGCTCGGATACAGGGTCGGGGACTGAAAAACTGTTTTTT
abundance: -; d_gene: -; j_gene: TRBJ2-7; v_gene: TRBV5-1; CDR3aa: CASSLEGTSYEQYF; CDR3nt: TGCGCCAGCAGCTTGGAGGGGACTTCCTACGAGCAGTACTTC
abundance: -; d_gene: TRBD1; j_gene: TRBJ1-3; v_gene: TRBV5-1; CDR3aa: CASSLTGQGIENTIYF; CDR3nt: TGCGCCAGCAGCTTAACCGGACAGGGGATAGAAAACACCATATATTTT
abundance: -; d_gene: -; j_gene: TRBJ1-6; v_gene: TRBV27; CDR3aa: CASRWGRDSPLHF; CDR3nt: TGTGCCAGCAGGTGGGGGCGCGATTCACCCCTCCACTTT
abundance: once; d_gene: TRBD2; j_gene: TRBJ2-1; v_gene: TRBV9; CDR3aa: CASSKTLAETYNEQFF; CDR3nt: TGTGCCAGCAGCAAAACACTAGCGGAAACATACAATGAGCAGTTCTTC
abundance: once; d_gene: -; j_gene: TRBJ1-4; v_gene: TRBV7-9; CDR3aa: CASLGESRNEKLFF; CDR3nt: TGTGCCAGCCTAGGTGAATCCCGAAATGAAAAACTGTTTTTT
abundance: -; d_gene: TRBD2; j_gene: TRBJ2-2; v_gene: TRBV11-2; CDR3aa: CASQRGDTGELFF; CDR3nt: TGTGCCAGTCAGCGGGGGGATACCGGGGAGCTGTTTTTT
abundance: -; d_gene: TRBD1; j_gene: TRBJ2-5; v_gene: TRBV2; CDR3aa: CASSEGGQGKETQYF; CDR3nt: TGTGCCAGCAGTGAAGGCGGACAGGGGAAAGAGACCCAGTACTTC
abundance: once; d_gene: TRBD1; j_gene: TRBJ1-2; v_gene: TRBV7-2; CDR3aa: CASSQFQGADGYTF; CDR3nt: TGTGCCAGCAGCCAATTTCAGGGGGCGGATGGCTACACCTTC
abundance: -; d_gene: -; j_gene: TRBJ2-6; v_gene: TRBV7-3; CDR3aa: CASSPQGMGANVLTF; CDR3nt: TGTGCCAGCAGCCCCCAGGGCATGGGGGCCAACGTCCTGACTTTC
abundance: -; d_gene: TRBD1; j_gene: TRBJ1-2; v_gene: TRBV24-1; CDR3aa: CATSGGQTLNGYTF; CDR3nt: TGTGCCACCAGTGGGGGACAGACTCTGAATGGCTACACCTTC
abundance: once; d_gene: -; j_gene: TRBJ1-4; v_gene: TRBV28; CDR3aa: CASSSRGPNREGWDEKLFF; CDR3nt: TGTGCCAGCAGTTCCCGGGGTCCCAACAGGGAAGGCTGGGATGAAAAACTGTTTTTT
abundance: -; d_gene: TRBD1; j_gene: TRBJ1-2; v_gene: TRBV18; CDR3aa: CASSPPGQGLLGYTF; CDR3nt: TGTGCCAGCTCACCGCCCGGACAGGGTCTCCTTGGCTACACCTTC
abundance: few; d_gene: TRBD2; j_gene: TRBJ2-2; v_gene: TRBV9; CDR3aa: CASSVGEGHQEELFF; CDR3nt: TGTGCCAGCAGCGTAGGGGAGGGGCATCAGGAGGAGCTGTTTTTT
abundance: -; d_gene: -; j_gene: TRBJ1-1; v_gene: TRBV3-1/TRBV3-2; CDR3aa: CASSQAPRGSEAFF; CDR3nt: TGTGCCAGCAGCCAAGCCCCCCGAGGCTCTGAAGCTTTCTTT
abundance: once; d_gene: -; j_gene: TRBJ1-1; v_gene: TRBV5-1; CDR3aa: CASSPQGGTEAFF; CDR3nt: TGCGCCAGCAGCCCCCAGGGTGGCACTGAAGCTTTCTTT
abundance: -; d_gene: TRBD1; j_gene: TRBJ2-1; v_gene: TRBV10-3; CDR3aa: CAISTGGSNEQFF; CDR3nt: TGTGCCATCAGCACAGGGGGCAGCAATGAGCAGTTCTTC
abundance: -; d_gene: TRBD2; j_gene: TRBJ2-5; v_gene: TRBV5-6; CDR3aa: CASSSGTSGVQETQYF; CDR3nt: TGTGCCAGCAGTTCCGGGACTAGCGGGGTTCAAGAGACCCAGTACTTC
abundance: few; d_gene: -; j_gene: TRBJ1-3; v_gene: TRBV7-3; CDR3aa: CASGGRVPDTIYF; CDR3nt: TGTGCCAGCGGGGGCAGGGTACCAGACACCATATATTTT
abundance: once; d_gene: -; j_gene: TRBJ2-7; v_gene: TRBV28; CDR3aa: CASRTGGPNRWYF; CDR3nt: TGTGCCAGTCGAACGGGGGGCCCAAACCGGTGGTACTTC
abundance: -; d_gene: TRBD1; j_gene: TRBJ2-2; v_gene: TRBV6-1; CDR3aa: CASSENRGSKAGELFF; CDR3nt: TGTGCCAGCAGTGAAAACAGGGGTTCGAAAGCCGGGGAGCTGTTTTTT
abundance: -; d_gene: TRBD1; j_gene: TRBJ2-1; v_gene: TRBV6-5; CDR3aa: CASRVRTGAYNEQFF; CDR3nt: TGTGCCAGCAGGGTTAGGACAGGGGCCTACAATGAGCAGTTCTTC
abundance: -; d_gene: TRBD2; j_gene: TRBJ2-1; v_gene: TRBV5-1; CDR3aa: CASRVKGLAGEFF; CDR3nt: TGCGCCAGCAGGGTTAAGGGACTAGCGGGCGAGTTCTTC
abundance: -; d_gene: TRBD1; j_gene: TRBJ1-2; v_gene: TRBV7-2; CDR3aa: CASSPQTGRGFSNGYTF; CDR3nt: TGTGCCAGCAGCCCACAGACAGGGAGAGGATTTTCTAATGGCTACACCTTC